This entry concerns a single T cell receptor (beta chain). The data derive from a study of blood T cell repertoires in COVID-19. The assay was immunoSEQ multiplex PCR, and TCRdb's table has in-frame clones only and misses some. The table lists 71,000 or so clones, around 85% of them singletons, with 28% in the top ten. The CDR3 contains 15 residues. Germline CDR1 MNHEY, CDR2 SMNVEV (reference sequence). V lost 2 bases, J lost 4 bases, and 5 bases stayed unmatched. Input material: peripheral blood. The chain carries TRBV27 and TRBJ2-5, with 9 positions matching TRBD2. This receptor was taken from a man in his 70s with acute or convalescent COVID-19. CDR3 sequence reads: CASSLDRGRGETQYF. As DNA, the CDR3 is TGTGCCAGCAGTTTAGACCGCGGGAGGGGAGAGACCCAGTACTTC.